This T cell receptor beta chain was documented in a study of cytomegalovirus exposure and HLA in healthy donors. General study results and limits: Most TCR beta V segments were productive about 90% or about 30% of the time in an earlier analysis.

Concerning this clone itself: Its antigen is not identified. Additional DNA sequences in this sample encode the identical CDR3.

The PCR contained 60 Vbeta and 13 Jbeta primers. Some clones are missing from TCRdb's copy, which holds only in-frame ones; the method was immunoSEQ multiplex PCR. Of under 170,000 clones in the sample, about four fifths are singletons; the top ten hold around 6.3%. Sample: PBMCs. The receptor's source is a man aged 45 to 65 in good health and CMV-seropositive.

This CDR3 reads CASSLGRNTEAFF. Here the CDR3 DNA reads TGTGCCAGCAGCTTAGGCAGAAACACTGAAGCTTTCTTT. This chain links TRBV11-2 with TRBJ1-1; D gene ambiguous. V dropped 1 base and J dropped 2 bases, with 5 bases sitting between them. Germline CDR1 is SGHAT and CDR2 is FQNNGV. The CDR3 runs 13 residues.